This T cell receptor beta chain emerged from a study of shared clonotypes between healthy human individuals. A word on this clone: No antigen is known for it.

Naive CD8 populations comprised CD45RO-negative cells positively selected for CCR7, excluding terminally differentiated effector memory CD45RA+ cells. Donation came from healthy HIV-negative adults that had no recent acute infections or vaccinations. All donors were Caucasian adults living in Nashville, Tennessee. The CDR3 is 20 residues long. With 4 bases clipped from V and 0 bases from J, the junction kept 20 bases outside the gene matches. Germline assignment: CDR1 PRHDT and CDR2 FYEKMQ (reference sequence). Assay used: immunoSEQ multiplex PCR; TCRdb lists only in-frame clones, some missing. The sample has roughly 2.1 million clones, about 93% seen once. Study conclusions and caveats: The sharing of about 5.3% of naive CD4 clonotypes was seen across a handful of donors.

The receptor was isolated from a man aged 18-30 years in good health. Some clones in this sample may be carry-over from other donors' samples. The sequenced sample was naive CD8+ T cells from PBMCs. The V gene is TRBV13, the J gene TRBJ1-2; 7 nucleotides line up with TRBD1. CDR3 DNA: TGTGCCAGCAGCTCGAGGTGGGACAGCAAGTTGGCCTTACCTAACTATGGCTACACCTTC. This translates into CASSSRWDSKLALPNYGYTF.